This is a list of T cell receptor beta chains from one sample in a study of response to subunit inactivated influenza vaccine. TCRdb reprocessed the RT-PCR reads with MiXCR, giving one entry per CDR3 protein. In the table there are 650,000 to 850,000 distinct CDR3 sequences, 14% of which are singletons. The specimen comprised PBMCs from blood, sampled around two weeks before vaccination. These receptors all come from a man over 45 who received an inactivated influenza vaccine. Both conserved end residues are part of each CDR3. The D gene is left open where the match is weak. Not every row has a clone size; where given, it reads once, few, many or a size class.

>NA|TRBJ2-1|TRBV11-3|NA
TGTGCCAGCAGCTTAGGAGCTAGCTCCTACACTGAGCAGTTCTTC
CASSLGASSYTEQFF
>NA|TRBJ2-4|TRBV12-3/TRBV12-4|many
TGTGCCAGCAGCCGGGACCAGGGCATTCAGTACTTC
CASSRDQGIQYF
>NA|TRBJ2-7|TRBV10-3|NA
TGTGCCATCAGTGAAGTCGACGGATTCTACGAGCAGTACTTC
CAISEVDGFYEQYF
>NA|TRBJ2-2|TRBV12-3/TRBV12-4|many
TGTGCCAGCAGTCCCAGGGGATGGGCCACCGGGGAGCTGTTTTTT
CASSPRGWATGELFF
>NA|TRBJ2-1|TRBV7-2|few
TGTGCCAGCAGCTTTCAGGATAGCTCCTACAATGAGCAGTTCTTC
CASSFQDSSYNEQFF
>NA|TRBJ2-4|TRBV12-3/TRBV12-4|NA
TGTGCCAGCACCCTCTCGGGGGTTGGTGATCGGACCTTC
CASTLSGVGDRTF
>NA|TRBJ1-2|TRBV12-3/TRBV12-4|NA
TGTGCCAGCAGTTTGGGGAGGCCGGGGGATGGCTACACCTTC
CASSLGRPGDGYTF
>TRBD2|TRBJ2-5|TRBV5-4|few
TGTGCCAGCAGCTTGGCCCGCGGGACTAGCGGAGAAGAGACCCAGTACTTC
CASSLARGTSGEETQYF
>NA|TRBJ2-2|TRBV7-2|few
TGTGCCAGCAGCTTTGCAGGGGTATCCACCGGGGAGCTGTTTTTT
CASSFAGVSTGELFF
>NA|TRBJ2-7|TRBV20-1|NA
TGCAGTGCTTTCGGCGGGGAGGATAGTACGAAACAGTACTTC
CSAFGGEDSTKQYF
>NA|TRBJ1-5|TRBV6-2/TRBV6-3|NA
TGTGCCAGCAGTTACTCTGCAGGGAGTCAGCCCCAGCATTTT
CASSYSAGSQPQHF
>NA|TRBJ1-1|TRBV4-3|many
TGCGCCAGCAGCCAAGATACGGGTAACACTGAAGCTTTCTTT
CASSQDTGNTEAFF
>TRBD1|TRBJ2-3|TRBV5-1|few
TGCGCCAGCAGCCCCCCGGGACAGGCTTTCACAGATACGCAGTATTTT
CASSPPGQAFTDTQYF
>NA|TRBJ2-4|TRBV21-1|many
TGTGCCAGCAGCAACCGGGACAGGGGGCGAGCCAAAAACATTCAGTACTTC
CASSNRDRGRAKNIQYF
>NA|TRBJ2-7|TRBV28|few
TGTGCCAGCAGCAGAGGGACGGCAAGCTCCTACGAGCAGTACTTC
CASSRGTASSYEQYF
>TRBD1|TRBJ1-3|TRBV12-3/TRBV12-4|NA
TGTGCCAGCAGTTTATGGACAGGGGGCCTGACTGGAAACACCATATATTTT
CASSLWTGGLTGNTIYF
>NA|TRBJ2-5|TRBV4-3|few
TGCGCCAGCAGCCAAGCTCGGGGAGGAGAGACCCAGTACTTC
CASSQARGGETQYF
>NA|TRBJ1-4|TRBV7-9|few
TGTGCCAGCAGACGTGGACAGAATAATGAAAAACTGTTTTTT
CASRRGQNNEKLFF
>NA|TRBJ1-3|TRBV20-1|NA
TGCAGTGCTAGGGATTGGGAATTGGGGTCTGGAAACACCATATATTTT
CSARDWELGSGNTIYF
>TRBD2|TRBJ2-3|TRBV7-9|NA
TGTGCCAGCAGCTTAGCTAGCGGGGGGCCTGATACGCAGTATTTT
CASSLASGGPDTQYF
>NA|TRBJ1-5|TRBV15|NA
TGTGCCACGGCGCCGTATAGCAATCAGCCCCAGCATTTT
CATAPYSNQPQHF
>NA|TRBJ2-7|TRBV6-2/TRBV6-3|few
TGTGCCAGCACCCCTTACGGGCGCGGGCCCTACGAGCAGTACTTC
CASTPYGRGPYEQYF
>NA|TRBJ2-1|TRBV7-9|few
TGTGCCAGCGGACAGCGGTACAATGAGCAGTTCTTC
CASGQRYNEQFF
>NA|TRBJ2-3|TRBV5-1|many
TGCGCCAGCAGTCGGACCCTGATCGGATCGGATACGCAGTATTTT
CASSRTLIGSDTQYF
>TRBD1|TRBJ1-1|TRBV29-1|few
TGCAGCGTTGAAACGCTATCAGGGGGCCGGTCCGTGGCTTTCTTT
CSVETLSGGRSVAFF
>NA|TRBJ2-3|TRBV24-1|NA
TGTGCCACCAGTGAATGGAAGAGCACAGATACGCAGTATTTT
CATSEWKSTDTQYF
>TRBD1|TRBJ2-1|TRBV7-9|few
TGTGCCAGCAGCACCCACAGGGGGCTCTGGTACAATGAGCAGTTCTTC
CASSTHRGLWYNEQFF
>NA|TRBJ2-7|TRBV7-9|few
TGTGCCAGCAGCTTGGCATGGGGCAGGGACTACGAGCAGTACTTC
CASSLAWGRDYEQYF
>NA|TRBJ2-7|TRBV5-1|few
TGCGCCAGCAGCCCAAGGAGGCAGTCCTACGAGCAGTACTTC
CASSPRRQSYEQYF